A single sample is the source of the 5 T cell receptor beta chains below, sequenced in a study of blood T cell repertoires in COVID-19. Here immunoSEQ multiplex PCR was the method, and the copy in TCRdb shows in-frame clones only, minus some. Of tens of thousands of clones in the sample, roughly 85% were seen once. Specimen: peripheral blood. Every receptor here comes from a human donor in a cohort sampled during active COVID-19.

This sequence joins TRBV7-3 and TRBJ1-1; no clear D gene. Trimming took 2 bases from V and 1 from J, leaving 8 bases between them. Germline V gene sequence: CDR1 SGHTA, CDR2 FQGTGA. This CDR3 has 14 residues. The CDR3 spells CASSLGGENTEAFF. CDR3 coding DNA: TGTGCCAGCAGCTTAGGCGGGGAGAACACTGAAGCTTTCTTT. The full variable domain, completed using reference TRBV7-3 and TRBJ1-1, is GAGVSQTPSNKVTEKGKYVELRCDPISGHTALYWYRQSLGQGPEFLIYFQGTGAADDSGLPNDRFFAVRPEGSVSTLKIQRTERGDSAVYLCASSLGGENTEAFFGQGTRLTVV.

This clone occurred a few times. This chain uses TRBV5-5 with TRBJ2-3, with D possibly TRBD1 on 5 matching bases. The V end lost 0 bases, the J end lost 4 bases, and 9 bases lay between the germline ends. The CDR3 length is 14 residues. CDR1 and CDR2 (germline): SGHKS, YYEKEE (reference sequence). CDR3 residues: CASSLAGMSDTQYF. CDR3 coding DNA: TGTGCCAGCAGCTTGGCAGGGATGTCAGATACGCAGTATTTT.

V and J are TRBV6-5 and TRBJ2-2, with D uncertain. Germline CDR1 MNHEY, CDR2 SVGAGI. V lost 6 bases and J lost 5, with 16 bases in between. The CDR3 has 15 amino acids. CDR3: CASRRTQTYTGELFF. CDR3 nucleotide sequence: TGTGCCAGCAGACGCACTCAAACTTATACCGGGGAGCTGTTTTTT.

This clone was counted a few times. Other DNA sequences in this specimen translate into the identical CDR3. The chain has TRBV9 and TRBJ2-2; no clear D gene. Germline loops: CDR1 SGDLS, CDR2 YYNGEE. The CDR3 totals 13 residues. With 0 bases removed from V and 3 bases from J, the gap between germline ends came to 3 bases. In DNA form, the CDR3 reads TGTGCCAGCAGCGTAGCCTACACCGGGGAGCTGTTTTTT. This translates into CASSVAYTGELFF.

This chain's CDR3 is CANGQGDQPQHF. Here the CDR3 DNA reads TGTGCCAACGGACAGGGAGATCAGCCCCAGCATTTT. This chain uses TRBV2 with TRBJ1-5; 8 nucleotides match TRBD1. The CDR3 has 12 amino acids. Per the germline V gene, CDR1 is SNHLY and CDR2 is FYNNEI. J gave up 5 bases and V 10 bases, and 4 bases lay outside the gene matches.